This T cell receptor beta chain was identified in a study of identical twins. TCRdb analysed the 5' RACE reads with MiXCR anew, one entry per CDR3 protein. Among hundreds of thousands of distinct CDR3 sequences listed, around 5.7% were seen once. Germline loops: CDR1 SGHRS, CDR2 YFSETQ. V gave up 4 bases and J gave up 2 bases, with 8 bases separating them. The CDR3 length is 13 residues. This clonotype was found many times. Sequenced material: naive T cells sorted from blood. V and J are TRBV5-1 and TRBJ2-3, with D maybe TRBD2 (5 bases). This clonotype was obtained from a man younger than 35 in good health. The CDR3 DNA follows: TGCGCCAGCAGCAAGGACTTCACAGATACGCAGTATTTT. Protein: CASSKDFTDTQYF.